This TCR beta chain originates from a study of control samples from healthy donors and cancer patients. TCRdb's copy holds only in-frame clones and misses some; the assay was immunoSEQ multiplex PCR. In the table there are tens of thousands of clones, around 90% of which are singletons. J gave up 10 bases and V 5 bases, and 9 bases lay outside the gene matches. Germline values: CDR1 SGHTA, CDR2 FQGNSA. The CDR3 has 15 residues. What was sequenced was PBMCs. The receptor's source is a man in his sixties with colorectal cancer. The V and J genes are TRBV7-2 and TRBJ1-6; 9 bases line up with TRBD1. In nucleotides, the CDR3 is TGTGCCAGCAGCACCCGGACAGGGGAATTGTCACCCCTCCACTTT. Residues: CASSTRTGELSPLHF.